This is a list of T cell receptor beta chains from one sample in a study of cytomegalovirus exposure and HLA in healthy donors. The table came from immunoSEQ multiplex PCR; TCRdb's copy has only in-frame clones and leaves some out. The sample has 150,000 to 200,000 clones, around three quarters seen once. The sequenced sample consisted of PBMCs. Receptor source: a male donor in good health and CMV-seronegative. The CDR3 runs from the conserved cysteine through the conserved F or W. D genes are given only for firm matches. Clone size appears in some rows only: once, few, many, or a class for an expanded clone.

v_call	j_call	clone_size	d_call	cdr3_aa	cdr3_nt
TRBV18	TRBJ2-7	few	NA	CASSATLYEQYF	TGTGCCAGCTCAGCTACCCTCTACGAGCAGTACTTC
TRBV18	TRBJ1-4	NA	NA	CASSPPFAGEREKLFF	TGTGCCAGCTCACCACCCTTCGCAGGGGAGAGGGAAAAACTGTTTTTT
TRBV7-9	TRBJ1-4	NA	TRBD1	CSSSSDTVTGVIVKLFF	TGTTCCAGCAGCTCAGACACCGTGACAGGGGTGATTGTGAAACTGTTTTTT
TRBV9	TRBJ2-1	NA	TRBD2	CASSVSGRADNEQFF	TGTGCCAGCAGCGTTAGCGGGAGGGCCGACAATGAGCAGTTCTTC
TRBV9	TRBJ2-1	NA	TRBD2	CASSAGTSGYNEQFF	TGTGCCAGCAGCGCCGGGACTAGCGGTTACAATGAGCAGTTCTTC
TRBV7-2	TRBJ2-2	NA	TRBD2	CASSPEWTSGRGGTGELFF	TGTGCCAGCAGCCCAGAGTGGACTAGCGGGAGAGGAGGGACCGGGGAGCTGTTTTTT
TRBV6-1	TRBJ2-7	NA	TRBD1	CASSARQGSKEQYF	TGTGCCAGCAGTGCGCGACAGGGGTCAAAGGAGCAGTACTTC
TRBV7-9	TRBJ2-2	NA	NA	CSSSLDRLDPHTGELFF	TGTTCCAGCAGCTTAGACAGGCTTGACCCCCACACCGGGGAGCTGTTTTTT
TRBV19	TRBJ2-1	NA	NA	CASSSRSSYNEQFF	TGTGCCAGTAGTAGCCGTAGCTCCTACAATGAGCAGTTCTTC
TRBV10-3	TRBJ2-7	NA	TRBD1	CAIRGQPDYEQYF	TGTGCCATCAGGGGACAGCCAGACTACGAGCAGTACTTC
TRBV27	TRBJ1-5	NA	NA	CASSLQGNQPQHF	TGTGCCAGCAGTTTGCAGGGCAATCAGCCCCAGCATTTT
TRBV5-5	TRBJ1-2	NA	NA	CASNRGHDNYGYTF	TGTGCCAGCAACCGGGGACATGATAACTATGGCTACACCTTC
TRBV29-1	TRBJ1-1	NA	TRBD1	CSVGRQGNTEAFF	TGCAGCGTTGGGAGACAGGGGAACACTGAAGCTTTCTTT
TRBV6-5	TRBJ1-2	NA	NA	CATKPGGGDYGYTF	TGTGCCACCAAGCCGGGGGGAGGAGACTATGGCTACACCTTC
TRBV10-3	TRBJ2-3	NA	NA	CAISAGQLTDTQYF	TGTGCCATCAGTGCCGGACAATTGACAGATACGCAGTATTTT
TRBV6-5	TRBJ2-7	few	NA	CASTRGSSFTYEQYF	TGTGCCAGCACCCGTGGCAGTAGCTTCACCTACGAGCAGTACTTC
TRBV19	TRBJ2-2	NA	NA	CAKEGGDSLGTGELFF	TGTGCCAAAGAAGGGGGAGACAGTTTGGGGACCGGGGAGCTGTTTTTT
TRBV6-5	TRBJ1-1	NA	NA	CATLRGRIMNTEAFF	TGTGCCACCCTACGGGGGAGGATAATGAACACTGAAGCTTTCTTT
TRBV18	TRBJ1-2	NA	TRBD1	CASSIGQEGYGYTF	TGTGCCAGCTCAATCGGACAGGAGGGCTATGGCTACACCTTC
TRBV7-9	TRBJ2-7	NA	TRBD1	CASTVPGQDYEQYF	TGTGCCAGCACCGTACCGGGACAGGATTACGAGCAGTACTTC
TRBV28	TRBJ2-7	NA	TRBD1	CASSPSPGQFYEQYF	TGTGCCAGCAGTCCCTCGCCGGGACAGTTCTACGAGCAGTACTTC
TRBV21-1	TRBJ2-1	NA	NA	CASSQGVREPYNEQFF	TGTGCCAGCAGCCAGGGAGTGCGGGAGCCCTACAATGAGCAGTTCTTC
TRBV29-1	TRBJ1-4	few	TRBD1	CSVEETGYGEKLFF	TGCAGCGTTGAAGAGACAGGGTACGGGGAAAAACTGTTTTTT
TRBV5-1	TRBJ1-1	NA	NA	CASSFPQPNTEAFF	TGCGCCAGCAGCTTCCCACAGCCGAACACTGAAGCTTTCTTT
TRBV6-1	TRBJ1-5	NA	TRBD1	CASSDPGGVQPQHF	TGTGCCAGCAGTGACCCAGGGGGTGTTCAGCCCCAGCATTTT
TRBV7-9	TRBJ2-4	NA	NA	CASSSVREVANIQYF	TGTGCCAGCAGCTCCGTTCGGGAAGTCGCGAACATTCAGTACTTC
TRBV4-3	TRBJ2-3	NA	TRBD1	CASSQGGDREATDTQYF	TGCGCCAGCAGCCAAGGAGGGGACAGGGAGGCCACAGATACGCAGTATTTT
TRBV6-5	TRBJ2-1	NA	TRBD1	CASSYRGQSSYNEQFF	TGTGCCAGCAGTTATAGGGGGCAGAGCTCCTACAATGAGCAGTTCTTC
TRBV7-2	TRBJ1-2	NA	TRBD1	CASSLDRGKFSYGYTF	TGTGCCAGCAGCTTAGACAGGGGAAAGTTCAGCTATGGCTACACCTTC
TRBV7-2	TRBJ2-1	NA	TRBD2	CASSPGLAGDEQFF	TGTGCCAGCAGCCCCGGACTAGCGGGCGATGAGCAGTTCTTC
TRBV5-1	TRBJ2-3	NA	NA	CASSLARGEVPDTQYF	TGCGCCAGCAGCTTGGCCAGGGGGGAGGTTCCAGATACGCAGTATTTT
TRBV29-1	TRBJ2-1	NA	NA	CSVEGTLTGISYNEQFF	TGCAGCGTTGAGGGTACGCTTACAGGGATCTCCTACAATGAGCAGTTCTTC
TRBV13	TRBJ1-6	NA	NA	CASSLGQGRSPLHF	TGTGCCAGCAGCTTAGGGCAGGGCCGGTCACCCCTCCACTTT
TRBV27	TRBJ1-5	NA	NA	CASSLRGTIWQPQHF	TGTGCCAGCAGTTTACGGGGGACGATTTGGCAGCCCCAGCATTTT
TRBV30	TRBJ1-2	NA	TRBD1	CAWNRGANYGYTF	TGTGCCTGGAACAGGGGGGCTAACTATGGCTACACCTTC
TRBV2	TRBJ2-7	NA	NA	CASRGRSYEQYF	TGTGCCAGCAGAGGCAGGTCCTACGAGCAGTACTTC
TRBV5-5	TRBJ2-1	NA	NA	CASSLEPGATLNEQFF	TGTGCCAGCAGCTTGGAGCCGGGAGCGACCCTGAATGAGCAGTTCTTC
TRBV28	TRBJ1-2	NA	NA	CASSWGVNGYTF	TGTGCCAGCAGCTGGGGGGTAAATGGCTACACCTTC
TRBV4-3	TRBJ2-2	once	TRBD2	CASSQAPGGASANDGELFF	TGCGCCAGCAGCCAGGCCCCGGGGGGGGCTAGCGCGAACGATGGGGAGCTGTTTTTT
TRBV5-1	TRBJ2-2	NA	NA	CASSLWPGEVGELFF	TGCGCCAGCAGCTTGTGGCCGGGGGAGGTCGGGGAGCTGTTTTTT